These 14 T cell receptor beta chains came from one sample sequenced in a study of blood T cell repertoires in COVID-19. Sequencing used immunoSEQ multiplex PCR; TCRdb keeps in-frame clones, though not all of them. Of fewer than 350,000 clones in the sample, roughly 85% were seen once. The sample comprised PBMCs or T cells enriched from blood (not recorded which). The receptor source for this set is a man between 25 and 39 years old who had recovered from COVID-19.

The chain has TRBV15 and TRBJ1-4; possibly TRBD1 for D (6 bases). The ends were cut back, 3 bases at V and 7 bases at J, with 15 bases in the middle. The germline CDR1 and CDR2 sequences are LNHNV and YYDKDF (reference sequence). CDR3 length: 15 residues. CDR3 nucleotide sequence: TGTGCCACCAGCAGGTTGGTGGGGGCGGCTGAAAAACTGTTTTTT. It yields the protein CATSRLVGAAEKLFF. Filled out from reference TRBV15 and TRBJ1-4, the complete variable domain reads DAMVIQNPRYQVTQFGKPVTLSCSQTLNHNVMYWYQQKSSQAPKLLFHYYDKDFNNEADTPDNFQSRRPNTSFCFLDIRSPGLGDTAMYLCATSRLVGAAEKLFFGSGTQLSVL.

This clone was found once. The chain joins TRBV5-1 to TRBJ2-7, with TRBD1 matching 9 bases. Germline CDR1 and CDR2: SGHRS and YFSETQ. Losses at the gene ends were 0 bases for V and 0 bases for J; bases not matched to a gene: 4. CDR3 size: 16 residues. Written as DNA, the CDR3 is TGCGCCAGCAGCTTGGCGGGACAGGGCTTCTCCTACGAGCAGTACTTC. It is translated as CASSLAGQGFSYEQYF.

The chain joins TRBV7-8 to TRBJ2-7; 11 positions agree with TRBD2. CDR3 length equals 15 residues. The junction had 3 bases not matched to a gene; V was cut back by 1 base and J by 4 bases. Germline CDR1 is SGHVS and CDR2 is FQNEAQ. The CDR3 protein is CASSLVLAGGYEQYF. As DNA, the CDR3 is TGTGCCAGCAGCTTAGTATTAGCGGGGGGGTACGAGCAGTACTTC. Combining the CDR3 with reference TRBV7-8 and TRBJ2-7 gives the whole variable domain GAGVSQSPRYKVAKRGQDVALRCDPISGHVSLFWYQQALGQGPEFLTYFQNEAQLDKSGLPSDRFFAERPEGSVSTLKIQRTQQEDSAVYLCASSLVLAGGYEQYFGPGTRLTVT.

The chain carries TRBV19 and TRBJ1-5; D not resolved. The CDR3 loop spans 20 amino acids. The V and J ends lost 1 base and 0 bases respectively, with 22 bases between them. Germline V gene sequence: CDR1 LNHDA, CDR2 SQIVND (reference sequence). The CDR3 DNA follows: TGTGCCAGTAGTATAGTAGGTTTCCGGGGTCGGCGTAATAGCAATCAGCCCCAGCATTTT. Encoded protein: CASSIVGFRGRRNSNQPQHF. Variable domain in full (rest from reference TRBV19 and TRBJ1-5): DGGITQSPKYLFRKEGQNVTLSCEQNLNHDAMYWYRQDPGQGLRLIYYSQIVNDFQKGDIAEGYSVSREKKESFPLTVTSAQKNPTAFYLCASSIVGFRGRRNSNQPQHFGDGTRLSIL.

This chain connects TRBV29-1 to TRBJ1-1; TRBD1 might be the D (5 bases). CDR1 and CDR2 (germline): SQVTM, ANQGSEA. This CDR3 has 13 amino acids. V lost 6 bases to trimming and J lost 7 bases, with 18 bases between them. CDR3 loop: CSVASQGWLEAFF. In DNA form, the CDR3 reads TGCAGCGTCGCCTCCCAGGGATGGCTTGAAGCTTTCTTT.

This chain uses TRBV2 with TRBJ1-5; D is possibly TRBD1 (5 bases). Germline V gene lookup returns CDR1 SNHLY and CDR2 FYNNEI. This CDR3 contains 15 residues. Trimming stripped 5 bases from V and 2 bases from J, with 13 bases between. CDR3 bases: TGTGCCAGCAGTCCCCAGGGTCTTGGCAATCAGCCCCAGCATTTT. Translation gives CASSPQGLGNQPQHF.

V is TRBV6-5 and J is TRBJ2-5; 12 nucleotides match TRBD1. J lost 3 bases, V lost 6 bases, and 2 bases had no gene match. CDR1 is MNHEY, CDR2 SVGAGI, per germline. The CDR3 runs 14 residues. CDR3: CASRGTGGEETQYF. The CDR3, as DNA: TGTGCCAGCAGAGGGACAGGGGGCGAAGAGACCCAGTACTTC.

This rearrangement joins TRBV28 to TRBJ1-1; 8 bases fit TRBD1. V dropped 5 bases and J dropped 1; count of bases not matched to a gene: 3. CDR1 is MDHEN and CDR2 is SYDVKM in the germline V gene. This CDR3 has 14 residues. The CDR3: CASSPGQANTEAFF. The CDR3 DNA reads TGTGCCAGCAGTCCGGGACAGGCGAACACTGAAGCTTTCTTT.

CDR3 nucleotides: TGCGCCAGCAGCTTGGATATGTTAGGGGGTGGAAAACTGTTTTTT. Protein sequence: CASSLDMLGGGKLFF. The gene calls are TRBV5-1 and TRBJ1-4; D is possibly TRBD1 (6 bases). Germline loops: CDR1 SGHRS, CDR2 YFSETQ. Trimming shortened V by 0 bases and J by 10 bases, and 16 bases separated the two germline ends. CDR3 length: 15 amino acids.

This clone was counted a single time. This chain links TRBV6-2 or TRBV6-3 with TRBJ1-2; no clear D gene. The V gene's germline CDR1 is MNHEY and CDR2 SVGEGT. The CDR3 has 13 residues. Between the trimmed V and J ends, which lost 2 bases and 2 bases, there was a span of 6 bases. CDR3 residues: CASSYVGNYGYTF. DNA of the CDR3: TGTGCCAGCAGTTACGTCGGGAACTATGGCTACACCTTC.

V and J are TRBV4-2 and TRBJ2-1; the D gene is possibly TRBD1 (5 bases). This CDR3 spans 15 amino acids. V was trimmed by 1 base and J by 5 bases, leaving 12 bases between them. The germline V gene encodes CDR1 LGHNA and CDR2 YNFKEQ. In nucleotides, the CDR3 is TGTGCCAGCAGCCAAGTAGGGGCAGGGAACAATGAGCAGTTCTTC. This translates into CASSQVGAGNNEQFF.

In DNA form, the CDR3 reads TGTGCCAGCAGCGTAGGAGGGCCCGGGGAGACCCAGTACTTC. Its translation: CASSVGGPGETQYF. The rearrangement links TRBV3-1 (or the pseudogene TRBV3-2) to TRBJ2-5; D may be TRBD2 (6 bases). Trimming left V 5 bases short and J 5 bases short, with 15 bases between. CDR3 length: 14 amino acids. The V gene's germline CDR1 is LGHDT and CDR2 YNNKEL (reference sequence).

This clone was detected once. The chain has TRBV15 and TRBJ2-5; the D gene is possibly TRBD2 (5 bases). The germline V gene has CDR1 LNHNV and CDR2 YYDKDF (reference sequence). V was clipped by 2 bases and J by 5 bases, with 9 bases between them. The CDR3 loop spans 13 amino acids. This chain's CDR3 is CATSRTSAETQYF. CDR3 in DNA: TGTGCCACCAGCAGAACTAGTGCTGAGACCCAGTACTTC.

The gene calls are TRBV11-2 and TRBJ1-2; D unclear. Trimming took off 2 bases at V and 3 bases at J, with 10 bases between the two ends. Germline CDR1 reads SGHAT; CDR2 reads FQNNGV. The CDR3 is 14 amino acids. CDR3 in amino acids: CASSLSGEDYGYTF. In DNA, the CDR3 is TGTGCCAGCAGCTTAAGCGGAGAGGACTATGGCTACACCTTC.